This passage covers 30 T cell receptor beta chains from one sample sequenced in a study of T cell responses to AZD1222 COVID-19 vaccine. Profiling relied on immunoSEQ multiplex PCR, and the TCRdb table lists in-frame clones only, not all of them. The table has over 80,000 clones, roughly 90% seen once. Sample: peripheral blood, taken 28 days after the second AZD1222 dose. The receptors stem from an adult who received the AZD1222 COVID-19 vaccine.

V gene TRBV19 combines with J gene TRBJ2-2; D is unclear. The CDR3 is 14 amino acids. CDR1 is LNHDA, CDR2 SQIVND, per germline (reference sequence). Trimming cost V 3 bases and J 0 bases, with 5 bases left between them. The CDR3 is CASSMSPNTGELFF. DNA of the CDR3: TGTGCCAGTAGTATGTCTCCGAACACCGGGGAGCTGTTTTTT.

The chain carries TRBV28 and TRBJ1-6; TRBD1 is a possible D gene (5 bases). Trimming pared 5 bases from V and 7 bases from J, leaving 18 bases between. The germline V gene has CDR1 MDHEN and CDR2 SYDVKM. This CDR3 contains 16 residues. The CDR3 reads CASSHTGYKGNSPLHF. CDR3 DNA sequence: TGTGCCAGCAGTCACACAGGTTATAAGGGGAATTCACCCCTCCACTTT.

The V call is TRBV15, the J call TRBJ2-7; D ambiguous. This CDR3 has 16 amino acids. Germline-derived CDR1 and CDR2 are LNHNV and YYDKDF (reference sequence). The V end was cut by 0 bases, the J end by 0 bases, with 12 bases between. CDR3 bases: TGTGCCACCAGCAGAGATCCAGCAAGGAACTCCTACGAGCAGTACTTC. As protein: CATSRDPARNSYEQYF.

The V gene is TRBV18, the J gene TRBJ1-4; no firm D call. The CDR3 is 12 amino acids. Per the germline V gene, CDR1 is KGHSH and CDR2 is LQKENI. V was shortened by 3 bases and J by 7 bases, with 6 bases between the two germline ends. The CDR3 is CASSPAGEKLFF. For the CDR3, the DNA is TGTGCCAGCTCACCTGCGGGTGAAAAACTGTTTTTT.

The chain links TRBV6-1 to TRBJ2-1, with 9 bases identical to TRBD2. The germline gives CDR1 MNHNS, CDR2 SASEGT. The CDR3 has 18 amino acids. V gave up 4 bases and J gave up 6 bases; unmatched junction bases: 16. The CDR3 is CASSVLPPGSGSSNEQFF. The CDR3 DNA is TGTGCCAGCAGTGTTCTCCCGCCGGGTAGCGGGAGTTCCAATGAGCAGTTCTTC.

This clone occurred a few times. The CDR3 region has the DNA TGCAGCGTTGAAGATTTTAGCGAGCTTCAGCAGTTCTTC. It encodes CSVEDFSELQQFF. The chain couples TRBV29-1 to TRBJ2-1, with D maybe TRBD2 (5 bases). The CDR3 spans 13 residues. Germline V CDR1 and CDR2: SQVTM, ANQGSEA. Trimming cost V 0 bases and J 11 bases, with 14 bases left between them.

This clone was recorded only once. The chain links TRBV5-1 to TRBJ1-2; weak D call: TRBD1 (5 bases). CDR1 SGHRS and CDR2 YFSETQ come from the germline V gene. Trimming took 4 bases from V and 7 from J, leaving 26 bases between them. CDR3 size: 17 residues. The CDR3 sequence is CASSGHRDRGSEGGYTF. CDR3 sequence (DNA): TGCGCCAGCAGCGGACACCGGGACCGAGGGTCGGAGGGTGGCTACACCTTC.

The rearrangement uses TRBV29-1 and TRBJ1-2; a possible D gene is TRBD1 (5 bases). The CDR3 sequence is 11 residues long. Germline lookup yields CDR1 SQVTM and CDR2 ANQGSEA. V gave up 5 bases and J gave up 8 bases, with 12 bases separating them. Written as DNA, the CDR3 is TGCAGCGTTCGGGGGGTGAGCGGCTACACCTTC. Translated: CSVRGVSGYTF.

To note about this clone: The same CDR3 is also encoded by other DNA sequences in this sample. The J gene is TRBJ1-2, the V gene TRBV28; no definite D call. V was clipped by 1 base and J by 4 bases, with 7 bases between them. The germline V gene has CDR1 MDHEN and CDR2 SYDVKM. CDR3 length equals 13 residues. The CDR3: CASSLSGAYGYTF. In DNA form, the CDR3 reads TGTGCCAGCAGTTTATCGGGCGCCTATGGCTACACCTTC.

This rearrangement joins TRBV29-1 to TRBJ2-7; D perhaps matches TRBD1 (6 bases). The length of the CDR3 is 14 residues. Germline CDR1 and CDR2: SQVTM and ANQGSEA. Trimming stripped 6 bases from V and 4 bases from J, with 19 bases between. The CDR3 bases are TGCAGCGTCGCAAAGGGGGACGAGCCTTACGAGCAGTACTTC. Translated, it gives CSVAKGDEPYEQYF.

This clone was seen just once. The V and J genes are TRBV3-1 (or the pseudogene TRBV3-2) and TRBJ2-5; D gene uncertain. Germline-derived CDR1 and CDR2 are LGHDT and YNNKEL (reference sequence). CDR3 length: 13 amino acids. V was clipped by 5 bases and J by 4 bases, with 11 bases between them. CDR3 sequence reads: CASSAWELETQYF. The CDR3 DNA sequence: TGTGCCAGCAGCGCATGGGAATTAGAGACCCAGTACTTC.

V and J are TRBV3-1 (or the pseudogene TRBV3-2) and TRBJ2-2; 7 bases line up with TRBD2. The trim removed 8 bases at V and 6 bases at J, leaving 9 bases unmatched. Germline lookup yields CDR1 LGHDT and CDR2 YNNKEL (reference sequence). The CDR3 totals 14 residues. CDR3 coding DNA: TGTGCCAGCGTCAGTGAGGGGAGGGCCGGGGAGCTGTTTTTT. Encoded protein: CASVSEGRAGELFF.

This clone has only one observation. The gene calls are TRBV24-1 and TRBJ2-7, with TRBD1 identical over 10 bases. Looked up from germline, CDR1 is KGHDR and CDR2 is SFDVKD. V lost 4 bases, J lost 4 bases, and 3 bases stayed unmatched. CDR3 length: 14 amino acids. CDR3 nucleotides: TGTGCCACCAGTGACCCGGGACAGGGGTACGAGCAGTACTTC. It specifies CATSDPGQGYEQYF.

V gene TRBV5-1 combines with J gene TRBJ1-1, with unresolved D. The CDR3 extends over 13 amino acids. Trimming cost V 0 bases and J 5 bases, with 8 bases left between them. CDR1 is SGHRS and CDR2 is YFSETQ in the germline V gene. The CDR3 coding sequence is TGCGCCAGCAGCTTGGCGGTTGGAACTGAAGCTTTCTTT. This gives the protein CASSLAVGTEAFF.

V and J are TRBV7-8 and TRBJ1-4; 9 bases match TRBD1. The V segment lost 3 bases and the J segment 4 bases; nucleotides outside the gene matches: 9. Per germline, CDR1 SGHVS and CDR2 FQNEAQ. CDR3 length: 17 amino acids. The CDR3 sequence is CASSFRTGAVFNEKLFF. Here the CDR3 DNA reads TGTGCCAGCAGCTTCAGGACAGGGGCGGTCTTTAATGAAAAACTGTTTTTT.

The chain carries TRBV2 and TRBJ1-6; 8 nucleotides line up with TRBD1. The germline gives CDR1 SNHLY, CDR2 FYNNEI. The V gene end was trimmed by 4 bases and the J gene end by 5 bases; junction bases not matched to a gene: 4. The CDR3 extends over 15 amino acids. The DNA of the CDR3 is TGTGCCAGCAGTGCACAGGGGGAAAATAATTCACCCCTCCACTTT. Protein product: CASSAQGENNSPLHF.

This sequence joins TRBV9 and TRBJ2-7; 7 bases line up with TRBD1. The CDR3 totals 15 residues. After removal of 4 bases from V and 2 bases from J, the junction contained 9 bases not matched to a gene. CDR1 and CDR2 (germline): SGDLS, YYNGEE. The CDR3 sequence is CASSLRQGSPYEQYF. CDR3 DNA: TGTGCCAGCAGCTTACGACAGGGATCGCCCTACGAGCAGTACTTC.

The rearrangement uses TRBV19 and TRBJ2-6; no clear D. Germline CDR1 reads LNHDA; CDR2 reads SQIVND (reference sequence). Trimming left V 6 bases short and J 1 base short, with 7 bases between. This CDR3 region has 14 residues. The CDR3 reads CASRVQSGANVLTF. CDR3 nucleotide sequence: TGTGCCAGTAGGGTTCAGTCTGGGGCCAACGTCCTGACTTTC.

V and J are TRBV27 and TRBJ1-6; 9 bases align to TRBD1. The J segment lost 15 bases and the V segment lost 6 bases, leaving 12 bases of the junction unmatched. The CDR3 has 14 amino acids. Germline V gene lookup returns CDR1 MNHEY and CDR2 SMNVEV (reference sequence). CDR3: CASSLGQGRSGLHF. In DNA form, the CDR3 reads TGTGCCAGCAGCCTAGGACAGGGGAGGAGTGGCCTCCACTTT.

This clone was observed a single time. V and J are TRBV28 and TRBJ1-2, with D possibly matching TRBD1 (5 bases). This CDR3 region has 14 residues. Germline loops: CDR1 MDHEN, CDR2 SYDVKM. Trimming stripped 5 bases from V and 4 bases from J, with 14 bases between. The CDR3 reads CASSPSGTVYGYTF. The DNA for the CDR3 is TGTGCCAGCAGTCCCTCCGGGACGGTCTATGGCTACACCTTC.

The chain joins TRBV25-1 to TRBJ1-6; D may be TRBD1 (6 bases). The CDR3 sequence is 16 residues long. The germline CDR1 and CDR2 sequences are MGHDK and SYGVNS. V was clipped by 4 bases and J by 3 bases, with 13 bases between them. CDR3 in amino acids: CASSVGGHFYNSPLHF. CDR3 bases: TGTGCCAGCAGTGTTGGGGGACATTTCTATAATTCACCCCTCCACTTT.

The J gene is TRBJ1-2, the V gene TRBV7-2; 9 nucleotides align to TRBD1. The CDR3 is made up of 16 amino acids. Germline values: CDR1 SGHTA, CDR2 FQGNSA. With V trimmed by 1 base and J by 5 bases, 8 bases remained unmatched. CDR3 coding DNA: TGTGCCAGCAGCTTAGAGGGAACAGGGGGCGGATATGGCTACACCTTC. Protein product: CASSLEGTGGGYGYTF.

This sequence joins TRBV11-2 and TRBJ1-1; D remains unclear. This CDR3 has 15 residues. CDR1 and CDR2 (germline): SGHAT, FQNNGV. Trimming removed 5 bases at V and 1 base at J, with 14 bases between. The CDR3 reads CASSAAAQGNTEAFF. DNA for the CDR3: TGTGCCAGCAGCGCCGCGGCCCAAGGGAACACTGAAGCTTTCTTT.

The rearrangement links TRBV6-5 to TRBJ2-7; TRBD2 aligns across 8 bases. The CDR3 is 15 residues long. With 0 bases clipped from V and 4 bases from J, the junction kept 5 bases outside the gene matches. The V gene's germline CDR1 is MNHEY and CDR2 SVGAGI. Here the CDR3 reads CASSYSTSGGYEQYF. CDR3 sequence (DNA): TGTGCCAGCAGTTACTCAACTAGCGGAGGGTACGAGCAGTACTTC.

CDR3 sequence (DNA): TGTGCCAGCTCACCTCCCGGGACCCCCTTCAATGAGCAGTTCTTC. Protein sequence: CASSPPGTPFNEQFF. V gene TRBV18 combines with J gene TRBJ2-1; D may correspond to TRBD1 or TRBD2 (5 bases each). This CDR3 spans 15 amino acids. With 3 bases removed from V and 6 bases from J, the gap between germline ends came to 15 bases. Germline V gene sequence: CDR1 KGHSH, CDR2 LQKENI.

V usage is TRBV3-1 (or the pseudogene TRBV3-2) and J usage is TRBJ2-2; TRBD1 agrees at 8 bases. V shed 5 bases, J shed 6 bases, and the junction held 2 bases outside the gene matches. Germline V lookup: CDR1 LGHDT, CDR2 YNNKEL (reference sequence). This CDR3 is built from 13 residues. CDR3 protein: CASSWTGPGELFF. DNA for the CDR3: TGTGCCAGCAGCTGGACAGGGCCCGGGGAGCTGTTTTTT.

The rearrangement joins TRBV19 to TRBJ1-2, with 8 bases aligning to TRBD1. The CDR3 is 13 amino acids. Per germline, CDR1 LNHDA and CDR2 SQIVND (reference sequence). J gave up 7 bases and V 5 bases, and 6 bases lay outside the gene matches. The CDR3 is CASSQGAFGGYTF. The CDR3 region has the DNA TGTGCCAGTAGTCAGGGGGCGTTTGGTGGCTACACCTTC.

This sequence joins TRBV6-5 and TRBJ2-1; D may be TRBD2 (7 bases). CDR3 length: 16 residues. V lost 2 bases and J lost 1, with 12 bases in between. Germline V lookup: CDR1 MNHEY, CDR2 SVGAGI. This CDR3 reads CASSYLGRGSYNEQFF. The DNA of the CDR3 is TGTGCCAGCAGTTACCTTGGGAGGGGGTCCTACAATGAGCAGTTCTTC.

The chain has TRBV7-9 and TRBJ2-1; D possibly corresponds to TRBD2 (7 bases). CDR3 length: 13 residues. V was clipped by 1 base and J by 10 bases, with 11 bases between them. CDR1 and CDR2 (germline): SEHNR, FQNEAQ (reference sequence). CDR3 nucleotides: TGTGCCAGCAGCTTAGTGGCGGGGGCGGAGCAGTTCTTC. Translation gives CASSLVAGAEQFF.

This clone was seen a few times. V and J are TRBV9 and TRBJ2-2; the D gene is possibly TRBD2 (5 bases). CDR1 SGDLS and CDR2 YYNGEE come from the germline V gene. CDR3 length: 15 residues. Trimming removed 0 bases from V and 4 bases from J, with 10 bases in between. This chain's CDR3 is CASSVATGFTGELFF. The CDR3 bases are TGTGCCAGCAGCGTAGCTACGGGGTTCACCGGGGAGCTGTTTTTT. The variable domain in full, with the rest retrieved from reference TRBV9 and TRBJ2-2, is DSGVTQTPKHLITATGQRVTLRCSPRSGDLSVYWYQQSLDQGLQFLIQYYNGEERAKGNILERFSAQQFPDLHSELNLSSLELGDSALYFCASSVATGFTGELFFGEGSRLTVL.